Listed below are T cell receptor beta chains from one sample, sequenced in a study of blood T cell repertoires in COVID-19. The table came from immunoSEQ multiplex PCR; TCRdb's copy has only in-frame clones and leaves some out. This table holds roughly 670,000 clones, about nine tenths found once. Sequencing input: peripheral blood. The receptors derive from a woman aged 18-29 years with acute or convalescent COVID-19. CDR3s include the opening cysteine and the closing phenylalanine or tryptophan. Fields, in order: CDR3 DNA, CDR3 protein, V gene, D gene, clone size, J gene. D genes are given only for firm matches. The size entry is marked missing in some rows and otherwise reads once, few, many or a size class.

cdr3_nt: TGTGCCAGCAGCCTAACCCCCCGGAGCTACGAGCAGTACTTC
cdr3_aa: CASSLTPRSYEQYF
v_call: TRBV7-2
d_call: .
clone_size: .
j_call: TRBJ2-7

cdr3_nt: TGTGCCAGCTCCCGCGGGACGGGCGATTCCGAGGGGGCTTTCTTT
cdr3_aa: CASSRGTGDSEGAFF
v_call: TRBV18
d_call: .
clone_size: once
j_call: TRBJ1-1

cdr3_nt: TGTGCCAGCAGCGGTAACAGGGGAAACACCATATATTTT
cdr3_aa: CASSGNRGNTIYF
v_call: TRBV7-2
d_call: .
clone_size: .
j_call: TRBJ1-3

cdr3_nt: TGTGCCAGCAAGGACCCAGGGATGGACACCGGGGAGCTGTTTTTT
cdr3_aa: CASKDPGMDTGELFF
v_call: TRBV2
d_call: .
clone_size: .
j_call: TRBJ2-2

cdr3_nt: TGTGCCAGCAGCGTGGGACAGAGGAACACCGGGGAGCTGTTTTTT
cdr3_aa: CASSVGQRNTGELFF
v_call: TRBV5-4
d_call: TRBD1
clone_size: .
j_call: TRBJ2-2

cdr3_nt: TGTGCCAGCAGCCCCGGGACAGGGGTTGAAGCTTTCTTT
cdr3_aa: CASSPGTGVEAFF
v_call: TRBV7-2
d_call: TRBD1
clone_size: .
j_call: TRBJ1-1

cdr3_nt: TGCGCCAGCAGCCAAGATGAGGGGCAGGGGGCCTACGAGCAGTACTTC
cdr3_aa: CASSQDEGQGAYEQYF
v_call: TRBV4-3
d_call: TRBD1
clone_size: .
j_call: TRBJ2-7

cdr3_nt: TGCGCCAGCAGCCAAGGACTTCGTAATGAAAAACTGTTTTTT
cdr3_aa: CASSQGLRNEKLFF
v_call: TRBV4-1
d_call: .
clone_size: .
j_call: TRBJ1-4

cdr3_nt: TGTGCCAGCAGCCGGCGGGGGGGTCTGGAGACCCAGTACTTC
cdr3_aa: CASSRRGGLETQYF
v_call: TRBV7-2
d_call: TRBD2
clone_size: .
j_call: TRBJ2-5

cdr3_nt: TGTGCCAGCACTACCGGGAAGGTAGCTGGAAACACCATATATTTT
cdr3_aa: CASTTGKVAGNTIYF
v_call: TRBV6-5
d_call: .
clone_size: .
j_call: TRBJ1-3

cdr3_nt: TGTGCCAGCAGCGCTATCAGGGGGCGATCCTACGAGCAGTACTTC
cdr3_aa: CASSAIRGRSYEQYF
v_call: TRBV7-9
d_call: TRBD1
clone_size: .
j_call: TRBJ2-7

cdr3_nt: TGTGCCAGCAGCCGACCTCTTGACAGGCAAAATCAGCCCCAGCATTTT
cdr3_aa: CASSRPLDRQNQPQHF
v_call: TRBV3-1/TRBV3-2
d_call: .
clone_size: .
j_call: TRBJ1-5

cdr3_nt: TGTGCCAGCGAGGACAGGGCTAACTATGGCTACACCTTC
cdr3_aa: CASEDRANYGYTF
v_call: TRBV6-5
d_call: TRBD1
clone_size: once
j_call: TRBJ1-2

cdr3_nt: TGCGCCAGCAGCCAGGACAGCCCCCACACAGATACGCAGTATTTT
cdr3_aa: CASSQDSPHTDTQYF
v_call: TRBV4-1
d_call: .
clone_size: .
j_call: TRBJ2-3